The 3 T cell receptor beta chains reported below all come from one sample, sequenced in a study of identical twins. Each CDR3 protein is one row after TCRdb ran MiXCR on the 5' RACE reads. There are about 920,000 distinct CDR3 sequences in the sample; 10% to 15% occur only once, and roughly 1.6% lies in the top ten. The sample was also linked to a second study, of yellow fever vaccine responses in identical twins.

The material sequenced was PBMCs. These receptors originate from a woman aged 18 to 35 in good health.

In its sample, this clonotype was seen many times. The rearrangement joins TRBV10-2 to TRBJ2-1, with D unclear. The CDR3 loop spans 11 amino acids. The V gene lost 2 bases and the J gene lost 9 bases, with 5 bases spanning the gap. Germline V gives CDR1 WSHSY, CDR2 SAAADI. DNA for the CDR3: TGCGCCAGCAGTGAGGTCTCTGAGCAGTTCTTC. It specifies CASSEVSEQFF.

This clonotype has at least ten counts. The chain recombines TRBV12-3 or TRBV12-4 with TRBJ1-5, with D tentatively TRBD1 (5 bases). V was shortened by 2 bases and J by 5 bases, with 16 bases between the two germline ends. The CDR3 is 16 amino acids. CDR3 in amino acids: CASSLKGRSGDQPQHF. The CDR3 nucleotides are TGTGCCAGCAGTTTAAAGGGGCGGAGCGGGGATCAGCCCCAGCATTTT.

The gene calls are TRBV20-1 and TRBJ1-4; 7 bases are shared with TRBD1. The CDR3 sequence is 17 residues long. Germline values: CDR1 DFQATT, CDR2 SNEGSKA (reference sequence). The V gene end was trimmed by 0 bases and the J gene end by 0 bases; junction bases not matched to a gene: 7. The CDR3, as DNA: TGCAGTGCTAGAGATTTGACCAGGGGGTCAACTAATGAAAAACTGTTTTTT. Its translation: CSARDLTRGSTNEKLFF.